The clone carrying this T cell receptor beta chain has at least ten counts. This sample was included in a study of T cell repertoires in cytomegalovirus infection. MiXCR, run by TCRdb on the reads, gives a single entry per CDR3 protein. This sample has 200,000 to 300,000 distinct CDR3 sequences; approximately 10% occur once, and the top ten carry about 16%. Looked up from germline, CDR1 is MDHEN and CDR2 is SYDVKM. The CDR3 has 14 amino acids. V was pared by 5 bases and J by 12 bases, with 9 bases of the junction left unmatched. The source material was PBMCs. The rearrangement links TRBV28 to TRBJ1-4, with 10 bases matching TRBD1. The source is a human donor in good health (CMV status not recorded). Some clones in this sample may be carry-over from other donors' samples. DNA for the CDR3: TGTGCCAGCAGTCACCGGGACAGGGGCCGAGAACTGTTTTTT. It encodes CASSHRDRGRELFF. Full variable domain (missing parts from reference TRBV28 and TRBJ1-4): DVKVTQSSRYLVKRTGEKVFLECVQDMDHENMFWYRQDPGLGLRLIYFSYDVKMKEKGDIPEGYSVSREKKERFSLILESASTNQTSMYLCASSHRDRGRELFFGSGTQLSVL.